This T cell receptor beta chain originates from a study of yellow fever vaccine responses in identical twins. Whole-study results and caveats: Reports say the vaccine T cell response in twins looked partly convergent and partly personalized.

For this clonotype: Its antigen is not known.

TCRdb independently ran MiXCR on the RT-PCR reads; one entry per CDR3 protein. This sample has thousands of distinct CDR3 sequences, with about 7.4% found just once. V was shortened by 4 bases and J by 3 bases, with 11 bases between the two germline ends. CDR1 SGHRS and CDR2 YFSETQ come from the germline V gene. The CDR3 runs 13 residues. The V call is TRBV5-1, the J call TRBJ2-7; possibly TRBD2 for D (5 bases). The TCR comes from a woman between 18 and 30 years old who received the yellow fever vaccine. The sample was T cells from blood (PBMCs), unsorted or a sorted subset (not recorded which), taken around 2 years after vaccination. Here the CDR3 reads CASSHREGYEQYF. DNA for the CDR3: TGCGCCAGCAGCCATCGCGAGGGCTACGAGCAGTACTTC. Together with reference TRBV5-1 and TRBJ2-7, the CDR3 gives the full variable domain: KAGVTQTPRYLIKTRGQQVTLSCSPISGHRSVSWYQQTPGQGLQFLFEYFSETQRNKGNFPGRFSGRQFSNSRSEMNVSTLELGDSALYLCASSHREGYEQYFGPGTRLTVT.